This TCR beta chain is from a study of cytomegalovirus exposure and HLA in healthy donors. This PCR relied on a set of 60 Vbeta primers and 13 Jbeta primers. Method: immunoSEQ multiplex PCR; TCRdb's copy keeps in-frame clones and lacks some. The repertoire holds about 59,000 clones, with 70% to 75% as singletons. V lost 9 bases, J lost 0 bases, and 6 bases lay in between. This CDR3 comprises 12 residues. Germline assignment: CDR1 SNHLY and CDR2 FYNNEI. Sequenced input: PBMCs. The J gene is TRBJ1-5, the V gene TRBV2, with D unresolved. This TCR derives from a man aged 30 to 39 in good health and CMV-seropositive. Here the CDR3 DNA reads TGTGCCAGTGCAGATAGCAATCAGCCCCAGCATTTT. It translates to CASADSNQPQHF. Together with reference TRBV2 and TRBJ1-5, the CDR3 gives the full variable domain: EPEVTQTPSHQVTQMGQEVILRCVPISNHLYFYWYRQILGQKVEFLVSFYNNEISEKSEIFDDQFSVERPDGSNFTLKIRSTKLEDSAMYFCASADSNQPQHFGDGTRLSIL.